The next 8 T cell receptor beta chains were all read from a single sample in a study of CD8 T cells in Susac syndrome. cDNA came from 0.5 to 1 ug RNA primed by random hexamers. TCRdb redid the calling of the immunoSEQ multiplex PCR reads with MiXCR, one entry per CDR3 protein. The table records 160,000 or so distinct CDR3 sequences, around 93% of them present only once. The specimen was CD4+ T cells from PBMCs. The receptor source for this set is a human donor in good health.

V is TRBV12-3 or TRBV12-4 and J is TRBJ1-2; D gene unclear. Between the trimmed V and J ends, which lost 6 bases and 8 bases, there was a span of 13 bases. This CDR3 is 12 amino acids long. DNA for the CDR3: TGTGCCAGCAGAAGATCAAAAGGGGGCTACACCTTC. It translates to CASRRSKGGYTF.

V gene TRBV6-6 combines with J gene TRBJ1-5; 9 positions match TRBD1. The CDR3 loop spans 14 amino acids. The junction had 5 bases not matched to a gene; V was cut back by 5 bases and J by 6 bases. Germline assignment: CDR1 MNHNY and CDR2 SVGAGI (reference sequence). In DNA form, the CDR3 reads TGTGCCAGCAGTGGACAGGGGAGAAGTCAGCCCCAGCATTTT. Amino acids: CASSGQGRSQPQHF.

The rearrangement links TRBV4-2 to TRBJ1-6; the D gene is possibly TRBD1 (6 bases). Germline CDR1 is LGHNA and CDR2 is YNFKEQ. With 1 base removed from V and 9 bases from J, the gap between germline ends came to 19 bases. The CDR3 contains 17 residues. The CDR3 sequence: CASSQAPGHGAISPLHF. Here the CDR3 DNA reads TGTGCCAGCAGCCAAGCCCCGGGACATGGGGCCATTTCACCCCTCCACTTT.

The chain is built from TRBV3-1 and TRBJ2-3; D may be TRBD1 (6 bases). The CDR3 consists of 15 residues. Trimming removed 1 base at V and 4 bases at J, with 12 bases between. Germline V gives CDR1 LGHDT, CDR2 YNNKEL (reference sequence). CDR3 in amino acids: CASSQVGSGADTQYF. In DNA form, the CDR3 reads TGTGCCAGCAGCCAAGTAGGTTCAGGGGCAGATACGCAGTATTTT.

The V call is TRBV7-9, the J call TRBJ2-1; weak D call: TRBD2 (6 bases). CDR1 and CDR2 from the germline V gene are SEHNR and FQNEAQ (reference sequence). Trimming left V 6 bases short and J 8 bases short, with 20 bases between. This CDR3 region has 15 residues. In DNA form, the CDR3 reads TGTGCCAGCAGTCGACCGGGACTCCCTAGGGATGAGCAGTTCTTC. Translating gives CASSRPGLPRDEQFF. Using reference TRBV7-9 and TRBJ2-1 for the parts outside the CDR3, the full variable domain is DTGVSQNPRHKITKRGQNVTFRCDPISEHNRLYWYRQTLGQGPEFLTYFQNEAQLEKSRLLSDRFSAERPKGSFSTLEIQRTEQGDSAMYLCASSRPGLPRDEQFFGPGTRLTVL.

The V gene is TRBV4-1, the J gene TRBJ1-2, with D perhaps matching TRBD1 (6 bases). Trimming pared 4 bases from V and 0 bases from J, leaving 12 bases between. Germline V gene lookup returns CDR1 MGHRA and CDR2 YSYEKL. CDR3 length: 15 residues. CDR3 in amino acids: CASSRSRGSNYGYTF. DNA for the CDR3: TGCGCCAGCAGCCGCAGTAGGGGGTCTAACTATGGCTACACCTTC.

V usage is TRBV19 and J usage is TRBJ1-2, with D unclear. Trimming took off 3 bases at V and 7 bases at J, with 18 bases between the two ends. This CDR3 has 15 residues. Per the germline V gene, CDR1 is LNHDA and CDR2 is SQIVND (reference sequence). CDR3 region: CASSIKAWLMSGYTF. CDR3 coding DNA: TGTGCCAGTAGTATTAAGGCTTGGCTTATGAGTGGCTACACCTTC.

This chain uses TRBV6-5 with TRBJ1-1; D might be TRBD1 (6 bases). The CDR3 consists of 12 residues. Germline-derived CDR1 and CDR2 are MNHEY and SVGAGI. Trimming removed 8 bases at V and 8 bases at J, with 15 bases between. CDR3 sequence: CASLAGGTEAFF. CDR3 in DNA: TGTGCCAGCTTAGCGGGGGGGACAGAAGCTTTCTTT.